In this sample, the clone carrying this TCR beta chain turned up a few times. No antigen is known for it. PCR amplification relied on 60 Vbeta primers (plus 13 Jbeta primers). Using immunoSEQ multiplex PCR, the repertoire was profiled, and TCRdb retains in-frame clones only, with some absent. This table holds 150,000 to 200,000 clones, over 60% found once. This entry belongs to a study of cytomegalovirus exposure and HLA in healthy donors. Study background: A previous analysis identified approximately 120 million unique TCR beta sequences derived from 180 million or so T cells. Whole-study results and caveats: Specific recognition of CMV antigens was confirmed in vitro for a few chains (all CMV-associated).

These donors, healthy bone marrow donors, were studied. The clonotype was recovered from a middle-aged woman in good health and CMV-seronegative. What was sequenced was PBMCs.

This CDR3 reads CASSLGGGPDEQFF. The CDR3 DNA sequence: TGCGCCAGCAGCTTGGGCGGGGGGCCCGATGAGCAGTTCTTC. The V and J genes are TRBV5-1 and TRBJ2-1; 8 nucleotides agree with TRBD2. In germline, CDR1 is SGHRS, CDR2 YFSETQ. The CDR3 loop spans 14 amino acids. V trimming: 0 bases; J trimming: 8 bases; junction bases outside the gene matches: 4.